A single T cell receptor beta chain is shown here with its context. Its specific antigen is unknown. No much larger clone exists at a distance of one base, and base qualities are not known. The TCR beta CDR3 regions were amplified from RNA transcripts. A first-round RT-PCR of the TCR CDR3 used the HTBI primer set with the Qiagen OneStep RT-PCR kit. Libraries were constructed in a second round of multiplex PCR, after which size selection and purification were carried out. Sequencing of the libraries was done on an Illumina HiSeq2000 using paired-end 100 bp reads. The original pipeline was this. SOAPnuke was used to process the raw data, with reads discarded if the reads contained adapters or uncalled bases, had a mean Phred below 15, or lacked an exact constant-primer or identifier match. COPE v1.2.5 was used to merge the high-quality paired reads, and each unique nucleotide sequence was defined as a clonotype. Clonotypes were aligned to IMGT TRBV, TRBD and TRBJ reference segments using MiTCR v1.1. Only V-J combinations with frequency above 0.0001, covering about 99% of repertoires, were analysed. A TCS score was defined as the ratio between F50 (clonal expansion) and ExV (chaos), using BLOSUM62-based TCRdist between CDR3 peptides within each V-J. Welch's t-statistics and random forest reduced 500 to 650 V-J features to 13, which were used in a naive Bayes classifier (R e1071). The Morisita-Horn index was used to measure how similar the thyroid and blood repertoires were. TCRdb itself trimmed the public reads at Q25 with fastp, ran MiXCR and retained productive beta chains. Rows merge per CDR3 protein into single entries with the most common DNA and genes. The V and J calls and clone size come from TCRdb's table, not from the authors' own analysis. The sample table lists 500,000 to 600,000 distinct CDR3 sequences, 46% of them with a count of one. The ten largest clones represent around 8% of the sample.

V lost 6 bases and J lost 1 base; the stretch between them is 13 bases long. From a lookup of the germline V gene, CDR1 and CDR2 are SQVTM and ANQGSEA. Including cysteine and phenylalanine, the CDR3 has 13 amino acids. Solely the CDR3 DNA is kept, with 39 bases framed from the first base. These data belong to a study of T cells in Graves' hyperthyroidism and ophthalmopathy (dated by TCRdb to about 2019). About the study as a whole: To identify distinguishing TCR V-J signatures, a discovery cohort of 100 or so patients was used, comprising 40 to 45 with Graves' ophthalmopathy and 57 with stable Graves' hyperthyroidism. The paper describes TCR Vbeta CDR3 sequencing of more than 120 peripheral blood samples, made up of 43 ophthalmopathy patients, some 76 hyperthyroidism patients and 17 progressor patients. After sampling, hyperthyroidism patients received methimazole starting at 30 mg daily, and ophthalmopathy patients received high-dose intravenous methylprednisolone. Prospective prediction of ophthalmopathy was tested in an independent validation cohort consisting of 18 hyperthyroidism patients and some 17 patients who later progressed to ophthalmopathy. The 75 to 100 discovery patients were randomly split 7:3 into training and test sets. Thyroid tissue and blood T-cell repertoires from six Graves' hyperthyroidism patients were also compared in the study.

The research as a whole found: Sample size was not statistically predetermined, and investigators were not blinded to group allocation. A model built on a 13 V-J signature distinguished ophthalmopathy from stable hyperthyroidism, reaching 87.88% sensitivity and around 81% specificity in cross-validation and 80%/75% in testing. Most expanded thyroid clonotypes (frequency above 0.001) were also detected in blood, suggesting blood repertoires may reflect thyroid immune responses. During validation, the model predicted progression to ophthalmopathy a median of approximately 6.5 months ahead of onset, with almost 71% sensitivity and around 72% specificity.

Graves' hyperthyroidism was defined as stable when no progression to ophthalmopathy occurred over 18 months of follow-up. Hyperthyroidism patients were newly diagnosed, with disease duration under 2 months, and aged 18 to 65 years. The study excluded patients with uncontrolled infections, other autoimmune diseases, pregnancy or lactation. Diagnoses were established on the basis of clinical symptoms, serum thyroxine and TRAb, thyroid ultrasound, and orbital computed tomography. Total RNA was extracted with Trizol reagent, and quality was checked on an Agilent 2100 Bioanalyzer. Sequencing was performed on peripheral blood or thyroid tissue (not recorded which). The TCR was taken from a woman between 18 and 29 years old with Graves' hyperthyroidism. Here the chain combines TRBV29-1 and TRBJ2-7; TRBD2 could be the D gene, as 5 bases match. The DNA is TGCAGCGTGACCGGGATGGGATCCTACGAGCAGTACTTC. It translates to CSVTGMGSYEQYF.